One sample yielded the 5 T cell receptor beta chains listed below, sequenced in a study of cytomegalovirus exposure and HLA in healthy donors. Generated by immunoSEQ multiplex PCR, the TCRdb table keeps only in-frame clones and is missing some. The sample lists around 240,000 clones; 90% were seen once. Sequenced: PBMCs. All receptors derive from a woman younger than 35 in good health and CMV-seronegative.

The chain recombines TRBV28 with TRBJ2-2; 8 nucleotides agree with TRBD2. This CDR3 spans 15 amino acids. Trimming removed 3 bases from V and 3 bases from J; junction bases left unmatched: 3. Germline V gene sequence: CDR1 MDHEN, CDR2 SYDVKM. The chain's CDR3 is CASSFTGGYTGELFF. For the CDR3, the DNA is TGTGCCAGCAGTTTTACGGGGGGGTACACCGGGGAGCTGTTTTTT.

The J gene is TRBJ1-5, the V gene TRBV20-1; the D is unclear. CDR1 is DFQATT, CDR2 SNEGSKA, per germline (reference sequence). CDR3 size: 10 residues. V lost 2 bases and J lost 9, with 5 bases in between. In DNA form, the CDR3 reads TGCAGTGCTAGACGTCCGCCCCAGCATTTT. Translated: CSARRPPQHF.

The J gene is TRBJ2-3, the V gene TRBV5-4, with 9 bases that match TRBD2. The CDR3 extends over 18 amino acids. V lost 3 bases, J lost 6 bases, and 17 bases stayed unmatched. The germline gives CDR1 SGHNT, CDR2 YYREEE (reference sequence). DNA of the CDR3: TGTGCCAGCAGCTACTCGGAGGGGCTAGCGGGGCCATGGGATACGCAGTATTTT. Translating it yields CASSYSEGLAGPWDTQYF.

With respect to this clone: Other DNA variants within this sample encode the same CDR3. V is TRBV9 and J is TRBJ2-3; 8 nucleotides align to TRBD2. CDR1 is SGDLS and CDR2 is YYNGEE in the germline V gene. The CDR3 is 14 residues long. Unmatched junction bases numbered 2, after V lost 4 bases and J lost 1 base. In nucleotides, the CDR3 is TGTGCCAGCAGCCCCGGGGGGGGCACAGATACGCAGTATTTT. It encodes CASSPGGGTDTQYF.

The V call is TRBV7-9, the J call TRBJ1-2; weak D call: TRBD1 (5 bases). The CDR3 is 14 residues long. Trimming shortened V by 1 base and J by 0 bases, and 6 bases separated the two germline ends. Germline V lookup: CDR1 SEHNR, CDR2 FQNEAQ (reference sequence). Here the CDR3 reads CASSLGTTNYGYTF. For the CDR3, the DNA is TGTGCCAGCAGCTTAGGGACAACTAACTATGGCTACACCTTC. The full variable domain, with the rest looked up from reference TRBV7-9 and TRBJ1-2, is DTGVSQNPRHKITKRGQNVTFRCDPISEHNRLYWYRQTLGQGPEFLTYFQNEAQLEKSRLLSDRFSAERPKGSFSTLEIQRTEQGDSAMYLCASSLGTTNYGYTFGSGTRLTVV.